This TCR beta chain was obtained from a study of OX40 agonist ivuxolimab in advanced cancers. Study as a whole: Administration of intravenous ivuxolimab to patients occurred every 2 weeks at 0.01 to 10 mg/kg.

This clone was found a few times. The antigen remains undetermined. TCRdb's table, derived via immunoSEQ multiplex PCR, lists solely in-frame clones and lacks some. This table holds 55,000 to 75,000 clones, about 89% found once. Germline values: CDR1 SEHNR, CDR2 FQNEAQ (reference sequence). Trimming cost V 6 bases and J 5 bases, with 11 bases left between them. CDR3 length: 14 amino acids. General observations from the study: Also present in some nonresponders was a low level of normalized T-cell clonal expansion. Relatively little clonal expansion, among the lowest observed, appeared in partial responders at 0.1-3.0 mg/kg. Both blood CD4+ and CD8+ T cells showed clonal growth by week 6 at 0.1 to 3.0 mg/kg.

The sequence was obtained from an adult with an advanced solid tumor such as melanoma, head and neck, liver or kidney cancer. The sequences come from CD4+ or CD8+ T cells sorted from blood, collected in a trial of the OX40 agonist ivuxolimab. The rearrangement links TRBV7-9 to TRBJ1-6, with unresolved D. In DNA, the CDR3 is TGTGCCAGCAGTCTCGGAAGGAATAATTCACCCCTCCACTTT. This codes for CASSLGRNNSPLHF. Complete variable domain (other parts from reference TRBV7-9 and TRBJ1-6): DTGVSQNPRHKITKRGQNVTFRCDPISEHNRLYWYRQTLGQGPEFLTYFQNEAQLEKSRLLSDRFSAERPKGSFSTLEIQRTEQGDSAMYLCASSLGRNNSPLHFGNGTRLTVT.